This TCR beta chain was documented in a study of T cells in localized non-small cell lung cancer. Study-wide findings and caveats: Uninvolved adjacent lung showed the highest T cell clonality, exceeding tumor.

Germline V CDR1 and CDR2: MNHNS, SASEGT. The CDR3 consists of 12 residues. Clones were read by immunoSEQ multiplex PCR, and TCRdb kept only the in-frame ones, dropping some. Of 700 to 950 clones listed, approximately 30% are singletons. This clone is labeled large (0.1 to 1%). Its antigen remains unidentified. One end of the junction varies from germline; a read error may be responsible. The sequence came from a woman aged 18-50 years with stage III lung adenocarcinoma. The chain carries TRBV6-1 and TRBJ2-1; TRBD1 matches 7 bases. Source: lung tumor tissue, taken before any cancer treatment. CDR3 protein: CAISEDREEQFF. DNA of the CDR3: TGTGCCATCAGTGAAGACAGGGAGGAGCAGTTCTTC.